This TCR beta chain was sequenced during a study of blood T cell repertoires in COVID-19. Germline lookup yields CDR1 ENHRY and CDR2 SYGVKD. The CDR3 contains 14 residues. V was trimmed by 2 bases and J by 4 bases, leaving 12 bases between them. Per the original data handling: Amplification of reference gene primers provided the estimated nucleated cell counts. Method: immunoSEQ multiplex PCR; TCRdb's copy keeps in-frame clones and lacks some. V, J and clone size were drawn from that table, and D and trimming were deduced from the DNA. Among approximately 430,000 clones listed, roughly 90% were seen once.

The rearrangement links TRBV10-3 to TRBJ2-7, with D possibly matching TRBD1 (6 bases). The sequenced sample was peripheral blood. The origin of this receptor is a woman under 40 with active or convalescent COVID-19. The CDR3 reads CAISEVGAVYEQYF. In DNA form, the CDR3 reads TGTGCCATCAGTGAGGTGGGGGCGGTGTACGAGCAGTACTTC.